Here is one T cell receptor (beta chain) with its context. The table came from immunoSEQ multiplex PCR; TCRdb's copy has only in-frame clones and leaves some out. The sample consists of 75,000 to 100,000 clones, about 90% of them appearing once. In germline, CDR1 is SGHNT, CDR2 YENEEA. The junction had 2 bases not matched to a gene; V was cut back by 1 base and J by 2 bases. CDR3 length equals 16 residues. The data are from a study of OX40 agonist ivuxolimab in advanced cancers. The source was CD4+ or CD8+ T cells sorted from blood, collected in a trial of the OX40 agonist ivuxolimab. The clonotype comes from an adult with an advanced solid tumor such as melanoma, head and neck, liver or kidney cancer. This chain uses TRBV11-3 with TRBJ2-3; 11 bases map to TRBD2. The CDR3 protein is CASSLGLAGNTDTQYF. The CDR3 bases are TGTGCCAGCAGCTTAGGACTAGCGGGGAACACAGATACGCAGTATTTT.